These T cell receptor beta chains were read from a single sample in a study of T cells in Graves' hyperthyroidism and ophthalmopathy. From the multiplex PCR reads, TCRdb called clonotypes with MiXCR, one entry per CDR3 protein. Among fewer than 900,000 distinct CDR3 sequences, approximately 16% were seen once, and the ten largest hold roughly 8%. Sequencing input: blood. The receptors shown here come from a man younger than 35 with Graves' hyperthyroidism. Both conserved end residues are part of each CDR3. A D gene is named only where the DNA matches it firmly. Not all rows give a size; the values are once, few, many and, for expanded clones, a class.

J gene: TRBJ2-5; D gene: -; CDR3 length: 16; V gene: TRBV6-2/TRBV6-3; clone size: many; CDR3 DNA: TGTGCCAGCAGTTACGGGTCGGGCAACCCACGGCAGACCCAGTACTTC; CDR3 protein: CASSYGSGNPRQTQYF
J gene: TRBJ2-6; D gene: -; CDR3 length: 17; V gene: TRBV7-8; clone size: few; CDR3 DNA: TGTGCCAGCAGCCCCTCTAGAGGGAACTCTGGGGCCAACGTCCTGACTTTC; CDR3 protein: CASSPSRGNSGANVLTF
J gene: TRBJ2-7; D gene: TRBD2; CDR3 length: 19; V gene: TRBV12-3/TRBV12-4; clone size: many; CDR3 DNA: TGTGCCAGCACCAGGCACCGGACTAGCGGGAGGGCCCGGGTCTACGAGCAGTACTTC; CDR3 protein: CASTRHRTSGRARVYEQYF
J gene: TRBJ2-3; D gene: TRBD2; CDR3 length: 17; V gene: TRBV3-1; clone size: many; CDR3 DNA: TGTGCCAGCAGCCAAGATTTCGCGGGAGGGCAGGAAGATACGCAGTATTTT; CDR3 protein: CASSQDFAGGQEDTQYF
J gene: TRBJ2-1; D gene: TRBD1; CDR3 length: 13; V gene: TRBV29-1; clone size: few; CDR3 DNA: TGCAGCGGGACAGGGGGCGACTACAATGAGCAGTTCTTC; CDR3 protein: CSGTGGDYNEQFF
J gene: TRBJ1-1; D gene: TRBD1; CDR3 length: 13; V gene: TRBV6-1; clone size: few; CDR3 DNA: TGTGCCAGCAGCGTACAGGGGGCGCATTGGGCTTTCTTT; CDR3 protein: CASSVQGAHWAFF
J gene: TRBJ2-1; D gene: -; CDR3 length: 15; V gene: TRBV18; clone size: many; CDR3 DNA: TGTGCCAGCTCACCAGGACGGGAGAGGTACAATGAGCAGTTCTTC; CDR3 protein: CASSPGRERYNEQFF
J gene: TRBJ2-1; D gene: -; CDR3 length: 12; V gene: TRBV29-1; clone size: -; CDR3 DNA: TGCGGCGTAGAACAGGCCTACAATGAGCAGTTCTTC; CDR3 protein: CGVEQAYNEQFF
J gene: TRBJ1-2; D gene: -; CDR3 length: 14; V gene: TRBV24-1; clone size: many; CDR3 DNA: TGTGCCACCAGTGACCCATTTAGTCGGACTGGCTACACCTTC; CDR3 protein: CATSDPFSRTGYTF
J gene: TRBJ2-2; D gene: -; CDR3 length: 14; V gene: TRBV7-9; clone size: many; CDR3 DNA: TGTGCCAGCAGTCCTGATGGGAACACCGGGGAGCTGTTTTTT; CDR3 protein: CASSPDGNTGELFF
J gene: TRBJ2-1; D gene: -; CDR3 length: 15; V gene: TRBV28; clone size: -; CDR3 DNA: TGTGCCAGCAGTTTTTGGGGGCGCTCCTACAATGAGCAGTTCTTC; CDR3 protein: CASSFWGRSYNEQFF
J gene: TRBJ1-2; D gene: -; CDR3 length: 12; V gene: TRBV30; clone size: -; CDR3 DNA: TGTGCCTGGACACAGAATAACTATGGCTACACCTTC; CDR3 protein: CAWTQNNYGYTF
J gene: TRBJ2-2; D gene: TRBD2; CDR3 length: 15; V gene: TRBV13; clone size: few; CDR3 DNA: TGTGCCAGCAGCTTAGCGGGAGGAGTAGCCGGGGAGCTGTTTTTT; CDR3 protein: CASSLAGGVAGELFF
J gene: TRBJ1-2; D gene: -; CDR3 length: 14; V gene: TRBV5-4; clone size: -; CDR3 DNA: TGTGCCAGCACCCCGGGAGGGGGGAACTATGGCTACACCTTC; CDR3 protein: CASTPGGGNYGYTF
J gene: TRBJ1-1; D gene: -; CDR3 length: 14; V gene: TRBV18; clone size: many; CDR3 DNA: TGTGCCAGCTCACCACCGAAGGGGGACACTGAAGCTTTCTTT; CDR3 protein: CASSPPKGDTEAFF
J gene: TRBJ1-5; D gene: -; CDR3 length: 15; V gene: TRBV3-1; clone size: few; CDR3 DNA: TGTGCCAGCAGCCAAGAATGGGGAAGGGACCAGCCCCAGCATTTT; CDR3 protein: CASSQEWGRDQPQHF
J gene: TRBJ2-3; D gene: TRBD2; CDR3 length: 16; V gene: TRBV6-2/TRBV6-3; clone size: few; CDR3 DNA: TGTGCCAGCAGTTACTCAGCGGGAGAACCTACAGATACGCAGTATTTT; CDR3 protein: CASSYSAGEPTDTQYF
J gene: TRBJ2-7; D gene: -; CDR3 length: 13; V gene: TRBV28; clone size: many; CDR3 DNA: TGTGCCGTCACCCTGGGGACTGACTACGAGCAGTACTTC; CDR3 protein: CAVTLGTDYEQYF
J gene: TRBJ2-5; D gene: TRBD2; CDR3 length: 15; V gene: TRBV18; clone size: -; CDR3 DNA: TGTGCCAGCTCACCACGGACTAGCGGGAGAGAGACCCAGTACTTC; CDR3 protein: CASSPRTSGRETQYF
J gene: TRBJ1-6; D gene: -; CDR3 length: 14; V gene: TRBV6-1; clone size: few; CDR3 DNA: TGTGCCAGCAGTCGGGGCATATATAATTCACCCCTCCACTTT; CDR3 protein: CASSRGIYNSPLHF
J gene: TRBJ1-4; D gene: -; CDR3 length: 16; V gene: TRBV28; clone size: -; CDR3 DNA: TGTGCCAGCAGCCGACCGTCAGGGCATTCTAATGAAAAACTGTTTTTT; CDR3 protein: CASSRPSGHSNEKLFF
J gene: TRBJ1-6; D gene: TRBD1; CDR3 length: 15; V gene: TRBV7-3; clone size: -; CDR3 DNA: TGTGCCAGCAGCTCGGGACAGGGAAGGCGCTCACCCCTCCACTTT; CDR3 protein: CASSSGQGRRSPLHF
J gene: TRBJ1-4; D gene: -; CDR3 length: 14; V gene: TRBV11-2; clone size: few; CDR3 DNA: TGTGCCAGCAGCTTAGCCAGGACTAATGAAAAACTGTTTTTT; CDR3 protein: CASSLARTNEKLFF
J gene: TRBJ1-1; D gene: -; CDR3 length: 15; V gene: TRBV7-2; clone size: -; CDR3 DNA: TGTGCCAGCAGCTTAGATTGGACTCCTACCCCTGAAGCTTTCTTT; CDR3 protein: CASSLDWTPTPEAFF
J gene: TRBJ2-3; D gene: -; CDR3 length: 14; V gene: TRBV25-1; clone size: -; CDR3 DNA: TGTGCCAGCAGTGTTCAAAGAGGGAGACATACGCAGTATTTT; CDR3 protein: CASSVQRGRHTQYF
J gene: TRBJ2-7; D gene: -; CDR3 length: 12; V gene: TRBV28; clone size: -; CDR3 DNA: TGTGCCAGCAGAGCGACGGGTTACGAGCAGTACTTC; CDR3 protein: CASRATGYEQYF
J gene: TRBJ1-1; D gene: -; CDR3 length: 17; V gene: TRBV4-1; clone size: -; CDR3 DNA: TGCGCCAGCAGCCAAGATAGATTCAGGTCCAGGCGGACTGAAGCTTTCTTT; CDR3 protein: CASSQDRFRSRRTEAFF
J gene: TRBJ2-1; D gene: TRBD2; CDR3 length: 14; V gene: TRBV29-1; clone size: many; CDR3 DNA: TGCAGCGTTGCCCGACTAGCGGGGGGCAATGAGCAGTTCTTC; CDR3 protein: CSVARLAGGNEQFF
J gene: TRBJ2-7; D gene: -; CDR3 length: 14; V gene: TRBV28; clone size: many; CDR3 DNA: TGTGCCAGCAGTTTGAGGGGGACTACCTCGGGGCAGTACTTC; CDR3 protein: CASSLRGTTSGQYF
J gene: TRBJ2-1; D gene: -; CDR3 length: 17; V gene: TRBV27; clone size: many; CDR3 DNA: TGTGCCAGCAGTGAACCGGGACAAGGAGTCCTTAACAATGAGCAGTTCTTC; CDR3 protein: CASSEPGQGVLNNEQFF
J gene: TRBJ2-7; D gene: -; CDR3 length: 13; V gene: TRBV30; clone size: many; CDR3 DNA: TGTGCCTGGAGGCCAGGGAGCTCCTACGAGCAGTACTTC; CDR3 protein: CAWRPGSSYEQYF
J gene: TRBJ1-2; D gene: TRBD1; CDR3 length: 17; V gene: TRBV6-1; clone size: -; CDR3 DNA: TGTGCCAGCACCACCTGGGGACAGGGGGCGCGAGTCTATGGCTACACCTTC; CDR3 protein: CASTTWGQGARVYGYTF
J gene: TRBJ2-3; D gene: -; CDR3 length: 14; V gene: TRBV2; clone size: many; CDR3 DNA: TGTGCCAGCAGTTTTTCGTTCGGGGCAGATACGCAGTATTTT; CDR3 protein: CASSFSFGADTQYF
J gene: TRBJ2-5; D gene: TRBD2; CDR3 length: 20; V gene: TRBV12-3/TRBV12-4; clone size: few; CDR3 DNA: TGTGCCAGCAGTTACGCCCCGGGACAGGACGGACTAGCGGGGCAAGAGACCCAGTACTTC; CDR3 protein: CASSYAPGQDGLAGQETQYF
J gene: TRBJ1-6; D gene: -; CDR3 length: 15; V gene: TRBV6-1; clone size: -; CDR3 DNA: TGTGCCAGCAGTGAACAGAGGACCTATAATTCACCCCTCCACTTT; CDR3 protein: CASSEQRTYNSPLHF
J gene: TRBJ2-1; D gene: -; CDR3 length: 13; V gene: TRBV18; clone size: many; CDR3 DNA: TGTGCCAGCTCACCACAGACTAGTCGTGAGCAGTTCTTC; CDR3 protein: CASSPQTSREQFF
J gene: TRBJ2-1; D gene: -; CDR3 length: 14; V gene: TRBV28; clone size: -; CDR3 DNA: TGTGCCAGCAGTCACCAGGATTCCTACAATGAGCAGTTCTTC; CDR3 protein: CASSHQDSYNEQFF
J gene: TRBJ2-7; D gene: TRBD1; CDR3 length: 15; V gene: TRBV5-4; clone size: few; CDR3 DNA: TGTGCCAGCAGCTTGGGAGGGGGCAGGGGCCTCGAGCAGTACTTC; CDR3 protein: CASSLGGGRGLEQYF
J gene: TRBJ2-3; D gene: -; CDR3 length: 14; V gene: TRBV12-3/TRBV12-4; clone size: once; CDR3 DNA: TGTGCCAGCAGTCCGCTCTTAGGCCCAGATACGCAGTATTTT; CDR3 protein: CASSPLLGPDTQYF
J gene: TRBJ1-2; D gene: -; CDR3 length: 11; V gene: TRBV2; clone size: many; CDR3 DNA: TGTGCCAGCAGGACAGTCCATGGCTACACCTTC; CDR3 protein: CASRTVHGYTF
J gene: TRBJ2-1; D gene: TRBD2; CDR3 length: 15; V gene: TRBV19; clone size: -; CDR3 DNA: TGTGCCAGTAGTGCCCCTGGACTAGAAGTAGGCGAGCAGTTCTTC; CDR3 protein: CASSAPGLEVGEQFF
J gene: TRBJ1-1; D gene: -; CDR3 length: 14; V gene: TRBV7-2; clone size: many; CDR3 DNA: TGTGCCAGCAGCGTTGACGGGAGTAATAACGGAGCTTTCTTT; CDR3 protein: CASSVDGSNNGAFF
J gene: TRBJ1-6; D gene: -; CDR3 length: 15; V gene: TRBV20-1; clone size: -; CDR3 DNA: TGCAGTGCTGAACAGGGCCCAGGGTATAATTCACCCCTCCACTTT; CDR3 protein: CSAEQGPGYNSPLHF
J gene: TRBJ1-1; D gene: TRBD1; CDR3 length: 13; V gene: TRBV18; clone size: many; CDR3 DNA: TGTGCCAGCTCAGTTGGACAGGTCACTGAAGCTTTCTTT; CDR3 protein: CASSVGQVTEAFF
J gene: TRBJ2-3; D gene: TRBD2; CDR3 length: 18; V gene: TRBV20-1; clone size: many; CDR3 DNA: TGCAGTGCTAGAGGATGGGTGGGGACTAGCGGGAGAACAGATACGCGGTATTTT; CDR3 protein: CSARGWVGTSGRTDTRYF
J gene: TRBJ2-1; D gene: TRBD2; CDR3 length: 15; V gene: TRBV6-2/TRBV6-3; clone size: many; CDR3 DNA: TGTGCCAGCAGTTACGTAGCGGGAGGGCCAAATGAGCAGTTCTTC; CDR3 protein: CASSYVAGGPNEQFF
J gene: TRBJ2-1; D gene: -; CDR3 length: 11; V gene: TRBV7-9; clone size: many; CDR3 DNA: TGTGCCAGCAGAAAATGGGATGAGCAGTTCTTC; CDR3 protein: CASRKWDEQFF
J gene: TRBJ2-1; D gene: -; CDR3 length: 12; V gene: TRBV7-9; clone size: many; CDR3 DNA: TGTGCCAGCACCCAATCCTACAATGAGCAGTTCTTC; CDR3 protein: CASTQSYNEQFF
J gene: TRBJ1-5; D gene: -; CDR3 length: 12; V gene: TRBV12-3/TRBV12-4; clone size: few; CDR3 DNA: TGTGCCAGCCGCGGCCCGGACGCTTCCCAGCATTTT; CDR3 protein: CASRGPDASQHF
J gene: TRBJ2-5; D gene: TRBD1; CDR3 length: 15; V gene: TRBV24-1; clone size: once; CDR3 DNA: TGTGCCACCAGTGATGCCGGGACAGACAAGGAGACCCAGTACTTC; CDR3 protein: CATSDAGTDKETQYF